Following are 20 T cell receptor beta chains from one sample sequenced in a study of T-cell memory formation after mild COVID-19. TCRdb redid the calling of the 5' RACE reads with MiXCR, one entry per CDR3 protein. The repertoire consists of 530,000 or so distinct CDR3 sequences, with 17% occurring once and the leading ten covering around 7.8%. Sample: PBMCs or a T cell subset sorted from them (not recorded which). All receptors come from an adult woman who had mild COVID-19 (a few samples of this study predate the infection). Cell type and time point are not known.

The chain joins TRBV9 to TRBJ2-3, with 10 bases identical to TRBD2. J gave up 7 bases and V 0 bases, and 5 bases lay outside the gene matches. The CDR3 sequence is 15 residues long. Germline lookup yields CDR1 SGDLS and CDR2 YYNGEE. For the CDR3, the DNA is TGTGCCAGCAGCGTAGAAAGCGGGAGGGTGTATACGCAGTATTTT. Encoded protein: CASSVESGRVYTQYF. Variable domain in full (rest from reference TRBV9 and TRBJ2-3): DSGVTQTPKHLITATGQRVTLRCSPRSGDLSVYWYQQSLDQGLQFLIQYYNGEERAKGNILERFSAQQFPDLHSELNLSSLELGDSALYFCASSVESGRVYTQYFGPGTRLTVL.

This clonotype showed up just a few times. V gene TRBV24-1 combines with J gene TRBJ2-7; 13 bases map to TRBD2. V gave up 2 bases and J gave up 5 bases; unmatched junction bases: 5. The CDR3 has 16 amino acids. Germline loops: CDR1 KGHDR, CDR2 SFDVKD. The CDR3 DNA follows: TGTGCCACCAGTGATTGGACTAGCGGGGGACGACACGAGCAGTACTTC. Protein sequence: CATSDWTSGGRHEQYF.

This clonotype has more than one count but fewer than ten. This chain uses TRBV7-9 with TRBJ2-1; D possibly matches TRBD1 or TRBD2 (6 bases each). This CDR3 comprises 15 residues. CDR1 and CDR2 (germline): SEHNR, FQNEAQ (reference sequence). The V gene lost 0 bases and the J gene lost 13 bases, with 19 bases spanning the gap. The CDR3: CASSLATGAQGAQFF. CDR3 DNA: TGTGCCAGCAGCTTAGCGACGGGGGCCCAGGGTGCCCAGTTCTTC.

Many counts were recorded for this clonotype. The CDR3 loop is CASSYYRGQVSYEQYF. The CDR3 nucleotides read TGTGCCAGCAGTTACTACCGGGGCCAGGTTTCCTACGAGCAGTACTTC. This chain joins TRBV6-2 or TRBV6-3 and TRBJ2-7; D tentatively fits TRBD1 or TRBD2 (5 bases each). The CDR3 runs to 16 residues. Per germline, CDR1 MNHEY and CDR2 SVGEGT. The V gene lost 1 base and the J gene lost 1 base, with 14 bases spanning the gap.

This chain uses TRBV19 with TRBJ2-2; 7 nucleotides match TRBD2. The CDR3 has 15 residues. The germline CDR1 and CDR2 sequences are LNHDA and SQIVND (reference sequence). Trimming removed 5 bases from V and 4 bases from J; junction bases left unmatched: 7. CDR3 DNA sequence: TGTGCCAGTAGTGACCCGGGACTAATCACCGGGGAGCTGTTTTTT. It translates to CASSDPGLITGELFF.

The chain carries TRBV5-6 and TRBJ2-4, with 8 positions matching TRBD1. This CDR3 spans 17 amino acids. V shed 0 bases, J shed 2 bases, and the junction held 7 bases outside the gene matches. Germline CDR1 SGHDT, CDR2 YYEEEE. CDR3: CASSLAAGGETKNIQYF. The CDR3 DNA reads as TGTGCCAGCAGCTTGGCCGCAGGGGGCGAAACCAAAAACATTCAGTACTTC.

This clonotype was detected many times. This rearrangement joins TRBV29-1 to TRBJ2-1, with 10 bases fitting TRBD1. This CDR3 region has 14 residues. Per germline, CDR1 SQVTM and CDR2 ANQGSEA. V was pared by 7 bases and J by 10 bases, with 13 bases of the junction left unmatched. In DNA form, the CDR3 reads TGCAGCGCAGCCCGGGACAGGGGCAACCGCGAGCAGTTCTTC. Its protein is CSAARDRGNREQFF.

This clonotype has a handful of counts. This chain connects TRBV27 to TRBJ2-5; D remains ambiguous. Trimming shortened V by 5 bases and J by 2 bases, and 9 bases separated the two germline ends. The CDR3 sequence is 13 residues long. Per the germline V gene, CDR1 is MNHEY and CDR2 is SMNVEV (reference sequence). The CDR3 loop reads CASSPVLQETQYF. CDR3 bases: TGTGCCAGCAGTCCGGTCCTACAAGAGACCCAGTACTTC.

The sample holds a few counts of this clonotype. This sequence joins TRBV7-9 and TRBJ2-3; 8 nucleotides match TRBD2. Losses at the gene ends were 10 bases for V and 2 bases for J; bases not matched to a gene: 14. The CDR3 is 16 residues long. Germline lookup yields CDR1 SEHNR and CDR2 FQNEAQ (reference sequence). For the CDR3, the DNA is TGTGCCATCCCCAAGGGGAGCGGGGGTTCCACAGATACGCAGTATTTT. Protein product: CAIPKGSGGSTDTQYF.

The chain carries TRBV4-1 and TRBJ1-4, with D unresolved. V gave up 0 bases and J gave up 0 bases, with 5 bases separating them. Looked up from germline, CDR1 is MGHRA and CDR2 is YSYEKL. The CDR3 spans 15 residues. The CDR3 nucleotides read TGCGCCAGCAGCCAAGAATGGGCAACTAATGAAAAACTGTTTTTT. Translating it yields CASSQEWATNEKLFF.

V is TRBV19 and J is TRBJ2-4, with D tentatively TRBD1 (6 bases). V lost 6 bases to trimming and J lost 6 bases, with 12 bases between them. Germline values: CDR1 LNHDA, CDR2 SQIVND (reference sequence). CDR3 length: 13 residues. The CDR3 DNA reads TGTGCCAGTAGGCACGACAGGCGAAACATTCAGTACTTC. As protein: CASRHDRRNIQYF.

This clonotype has more than one count but fewer than ten. The chain uses TRBV10-3 and TRBJ1-2; unclear D gene. The CDR3 is 14 amino acids. The V end was cut by 2 bases, the J end by 6 bases, with 13 bases between. Germline V gene lookup returns CDR1 ENHRY and CDR2 SYGVKD. Here the CDR3 reads CAISERSGNDGYTF. In DNA, the CDR3 is TGTGCCATCAGTGAGAGGTCGGGTAATGATGGCTACACCTTC.

The chain joins TRBV7-2 to TRBJ1-3; 8 nucleotides match TRBD1. The CDR3 loop spans 14 amino acids. Looked up from germline, CDR1 is SGHTA and CDR2 is FQGNSA. V lost 4 bases, J lost 7 bases, and 6 bases stayed unmatched. Here the CDR3 reads CASSSRTGSNTIYF. The CDR3 bases are TGTGCCAGCAGCTCCAGGACAGGGAGCAACACCATATATTTT.

This chain joins TRBV27 and TRBJ1-1; perhaps TRBD1 as D (6 bases). Germline CDR1 and CDR2: MNHEY and SMNVEV (reference sequence). V lost 4 bases to trimming and J lost 1 base, with 10 bases between them. CDR3 size: 14 residues. The CDR3 sequence: CASSWGGPNTEAFF. Written as DNA, the CDR3 is TGTGCCAGCAGTTGGGGGGGGCCGAACACTGAAGCTTTCTTT.

This clonotype was recorded a few times. This chain connects TRBV7-2 to TRBJ1-5; D may be TRBD1 (5 bases). The CDR3 spans 15 residues. Germline CDR1 is SGHTA and CDR2 is FQGNSA. V shed 3 bases and J shed 7 bases, with 16 bases lying between them. The CDR3, as DNA: TGTGCCAGCAGCTTTTTAGGGGCCGGTCGCCAGCCCCAGCATTTT. Its translation: CASSFLGAGRQPQHF.

This clonotype was seen only a few times. This chain connects TRBV7-2 to TRBJ2-7; perhaps TRBD2 as D (5 bases). The CDR3 consists of 16 residues. V dropped 5 bases and J dropped 5 bases, with 22 bases sitting between them. Germline loops: CDR1 SGHTA, CDR2 FQGNSA. CDR3 DNA sequence: TGTGCCAGCAGCCGCCCCGGCAGTGGTAGCGAGCACGAGCAGTACTTC. Its translation is CASSRPGSGSEHEQYF.

This clonotype was seen a handful of times. In nucleotides, the CDR3 is TGTGCCACCAGCAGGGAGGGACCGTCGACAGATACGCAGTATTTT. This gives the protein CATSREGPSTDTQYF. The chain carries TRBV15 and TRBJ2-3; possibly TRBD2 for D (6 bases). CDR3 length: 15 amino acids. In germline, CDR1 is LNHNV, CDR2 YYDKDF (reference sequence). Trimming took 3 bases from V and 3 from J, leaving 13 bases between them.

J is TRBJ1-3 and V is TRBV7-8, with a tentative D call TRBD1 (5 bases). V was clipped by 5 bases and J by 0 bases, with 11 bases between them. Germline lookup yields CDR1 SGHVS and CDR2 FQNEAQ. The CDR3 extends over 15 amino acids. The CDR3 DNA follows: TGTGCCAGCAGCGTAGACAGTCTCTCTGGAAACACCATATATTTT. Its protein is CASSVDSLSGNTIYF.

This clonotype was recorded many times. The chain has TRBV11-2 and TRBJ2-5; the D gene could be TRBD1 or TRBD2 (5 bases each). V was clipped by 5 bases and J by 2 bases, with 12 bases between them. Per the germline V gene, CDR1 is SGHAT and CDR2 is FQNNGV. The CDR3 totals 14 residues. Here the CDR3 reads CASSPRGGQETQYF. As DNA, the CDR3 is TGTGCCAGCAGCCCCCGGGGCGGGCAAGAGACCCAGTACTTC. Full variable domain (rest looked up from reference TRBV11-2 and TRBJ2-5): EAGVAQSPRYKIIEKRQSVAFWCNPISGHATLYWYQQILGQGPKLLIQFQNNGVVDDSQLPKDRFSAERLKGVDSTLKIQPAKLEDSAVYLCASSPRGGQETQYFGPGTRLLVL.

This chain connects TRBV3-1 to TRBJ1-6, with 10 bases aligning to TRBD1. Germline values: CDR1 LGHDT, CDR2 YNNKEL (reference sequence). The CDR3 is 19 residues long. The V gene end was trimmed by 4 bases and the J gene end by 2 bases; junction bases not matched to a gene: 11. The CDR3 bases are TGTGCCAGCAGCCCTCGGAGAGGACAGGGGGACACCTATAATTCACCCCTCCACTTT. This sequence encodes CASSPRRGQGDTYNSPLHF. Filled out from reference TRBV3-1 and TRBJ1-6, the complete variable domain reads DTAVSQTPKYLVTQMGNDKSIKCEQNLGHDTMYWYKQDSKKFLKIMFSYNNKELIINETVPNRFSPKSPDKAHLNLHINSLELGDSAVYFCASSPRRGQGDTYNSPLHFGNGTRLTVT.